What follows describes a single TCR beta chain. The target antigen is unknown. Other DNA sequences in the sample encode the same CDR3. Partitioning of CD4+ cells yielded a CD45RA+ naive subset and a CD45RA-negative memory subset. This sample was taken from a study of shared clonotypes between healthy human individuals. Only in-frame clones appear in the TCRdb table, and some are missing; sequencing was by immunoSEQ multiplex PCR. The data show 300,000 to 400,000 clones, approximately 74% seen once. General observations from the study: It was observed that roughly 5.1% of naive CD4 clonotypes were shared across a handful of donors. Against clonotypes common to all four donors, non-shared ones had lower generation probabilities.

Germline CDR1 and CDR2: SGHTA and FQGNSA. This CDR3 spans 13 amino acids. The germline V and J ends were trimmed by 5 bases and 7 bases, with 11 bases remaining between them. This chain uses TRBV7-2 with TRBJ2-2, with no clear D. The sequenced sample consisted of memory CD4+ T cells sorted from blood. The sample's subset: CD45RA-negative fraction. The sequence was obtained from a man between 25 and 39 years old in good health. The CDR3 DNA is TGTGCCAGCAGCCCCCGGTCGAGCGGGGAGCTGTTTTTT. This translates into CASSPRSSGELFF.